The rows below give T cell receptor beta chains drawn from one sample of a study of PD-1 blockade in classical Hodgkin lymphoma. TCRdb's table, derived via immunoSEQ multiplex PCR, lists solely in-frame clones and lacks some. The sample contains about 13,000 clones, 80% to 95% of which appear only once. Sequencing was performed on peripheral blood mononuclear cells (PBMCs), taken at baseline. The receptors originated from a human donor with classical Hodgkin lymphoma. Both conserved end residues are part of each CDR3. The order of the fields is J gene, V gene, CDR3 protein.

j_gene: TRBJ1-1; v_gene: TRBV19; CDR3aa: CASSGDDEAFF
j_gene: TRBJ1-4; v_gene: TRBV10-3; CDR3aa: CAISEGKLGATNEKLFF
j_gene: TRBJ1-6; v_gene: TRBV4-1; CDR3aa: CASSQDYSGGRNSPLHF
j_gene: TRBJ1-1; v_gene: TRBV5-1; CDR3aa: CASSLGRLMNTEAFF
j_gene: TRBJ2-3; v_gene: TRBV6-5; CDR3aa: CASRNSGASTDTQYF
j_gene: TRBJ2-7; v_gene: TRBV27; CDR3aa: CASSLEGGEKTYEQYF
j_gene: TRBJ1-2; v_gene: TRBV7-2; CDR3aa: CASSLAPGQTYGYTF
j_gene: TRBJ2-2; v_gene: TRBV5-1; CDR3aa: CASSLGQGDTGELFF
j_gene: TRBJ2-7; v_gene: TRBV6-1; CDR3aa: CASQGGFPLEQYF
j_gene: TRBJ2-2; v_gene: TRBV30; CDR3aa: CAWGPTGTYNLNTGELFF
j_gene: TRBJ2-3; v_gene: TRBV5-6; CDR3aa: CASSLAKDTQYF
j_gene: TRBJ1-2; v_gene: TRBV6-6; CDR3aa: CASSYGRFPYGYTF
j_gene: TRBJ2-1; v_gene: TRBV9; CDR3aa: CASSVTSNEQFF
j_gene: TRBJ2-2; v_gene: TRBV6-1; CDR3aa: CASSEVPLAGVVTGELFF
j_gene: TRBJ1-2; v_gene: TRBV13; CDR3aa: CASSFGPGYGYTF
j_gene: TRBJ2-7; v_gene: TRBV7-9; CDR3aa: CASRGTGPYEQYF
j_gene: TRBJ2-7; v_gene: TRBV7-8; CDR3aa: CASSQNRDVSYEQYF
j_gene: TRBJ2-7; v_gene: TRBV5-1; CDR3aa: CASSLAFPGSIEQYF
j_gene: TRBJ2-3; v_gene: TRBV7-9; CDR3aa: CASAPRTADTQYF
j_gene: TRBJ2-5; v_gene: TRBV4-2; CDR3aa: CASSRGTSGGERYEETQYF
j_gene: TRBJ2-7; v_gene: TRBV11-2; CDR3aa: CASSLESGRPPYEQYF
j_gene: TRBJ2-7; v_gene: TRBV5-4; CDR3aa: CASSLGREGRYEQYF
j_gene: TRBJ2-7; v_gene: TRBV13; CDR3aa: CASSFPATGFYEQYF
j_gene: TRBJ2-4; v_gene: TRBV12-2; CDR3aa: CASRLAPFAGTKNIQYF
j_gene: TRBJ2-7; v_gene: TRBV2; CDR3aa: CASSGDGNRAHYEQYF
j_gene: TRBJ1-1; v_gene: TRBV5-1; CDR3aa: CASSLVRGNTEAFF
j_gene: TRBJ2-7; v_gene: TRBV19; CDR3aa: CASSRDRVGSYEQYF
j_gene: TRBJ2-1; v_gene: TRBV2; CDR3aa: CASSEGQRLATSYNEQFF
j_gene: TRBJ1-1; v_gene: TRBV21-1; CDR3aa: CASSKDREFEWWAEAFF